The 14 T cell receptor beta chains reported below all come from one sample, sequenced in a study of ipilimumab plus nivolumab after autologous stem cell transplantation. The method was immunoSEQ multiplex PCR; TCRdb's version includes in-frame clones alone and lacks a portion of them. The table records under 30,000 clones, approximately 86% of them present only once. The sequencing here drew on PBMCs, taken in a trial of ipilimumab plus nivolumab as post-transplant consolidation. The receptors were sampled from a male donor with diffuse large B-cell lymphoma.

This clone was detected only once. This sequence joins TRBV15 and TRBJ2-2, with a possible D match to TRBD1 (6 bases). The germline CDR1 and CDR2 sequences are LNHNV and YYDKDF (reference sequence). V shed 0 bases and J shed 6 bases, with 8 bases lying between them. The length of the CDR3 is 14 residues. DNA of the CDR3: TGTGCCACCAGCAGAGACAGGGGCCCCGGGGAGCTGTTTTTT. This codes for CATSRDRGPGELFF. Drawing the rest from reference TRBV15 and TRBJ2-2, the complete variable domain is DAMVIQNPRYQVTQFGKPVTLSCSQTLNHNVMYWYQQKSSQAPKLLFHYYDKDFNNEADTPDNFQSRRPNTSFCFLDIRSPGLGDTAMYLCATSRDRGPGELFFGEGSRLTVL.

The rearrangement joins TRBV7-9 to TRBJ2-1; tentative D call: TRBD2 (6 bases). Deletions cut 1 base from V and 1 base from J, with 14 bases between. The CDR3 extends over 17 amino acids. The germline gives CDR1 SEHNR, CDR2 FQNEAQ (reference sequence). The CDR3 region is CASSLDQETRSYNEQFF. CDR3 DNA sequence: TGTGCCAGCAGCTTAGATCAAGAGACTAGATCCTACAATGAGCAGTTCTTC.

This chain uses TRBV5-1 with TRBJ2-3; 8 nucleotides line up with TRBD2. The length of the CDR3 is 17 residues. Losses at the gene ends were 4 bases for V and 0 bases for J; bases not matched to a gene: 10. Germline lookup yields CDR1 SGHRS and CDR2 YFSETQ. The CDR3 loop reads CASSPRDSGDSTDTQYF. Written as DNA, the CDR3 is TGCGCCAGCAGCCCCCGTGATAGCGGGGATAGCACAGATACGCAGTATTTT.

This clone was detected only once. V is TRBV9 and J is TRBJ2-2; no clear D gene. The CDR3 is 16 amino acids. Germline values: CDR1 SGDLS, CDR2 YYNGEE. The germline V and J ends were trimmed by 4 bases and 4 bases, with 17 bases remaining between them. The CDR3 spells CASSPSGSPLTGELFF. The CDR3 nucleotides read TGTGCCAGCAGCCCCTCGGGTAGCCCCCTCACCGGGGAGCTGTTTTTT.

This chain connects TRBV6-1 to TRBJ1-2, with a possible D match to TRBD1 (6 bases). V dropped 6 bases and J dropped 5 bases, with 7 bases sitting between them. The CDR3 extends over 11 amino acids. The V gene's germline CDR1 is MNHNS and CDR2 SASEGT. CDR3 DNA sequence: TGTGCCAGCAGGCAGGGGTATGGCTACACCTTC. Translation: CASRQGYGYTF.

The chain employs TRBV13 and TRBJ2-1; 8 bases align to TRBD1. The CDR3 totals 15 residues. CDR1 PRHDT and CDR2 FYEKMQ come from the germline V gene (reference sequence). Germline trimming cut 2 bases from V and 8 bases from J; bases unmatched to any gene: 8. CDR3 region: CASSLRDRGLHEQFF. CDR3 in DNA: TGTGCCAGCAGCTTACGAGACAGGGGCCTACATGAGCAGTTCTTC.

The genes are TRBV19 and TRBJ2-5; tentatively, D is TRBD1 or TRBD2 (7 bases each). The CDR3 contains 15 residues. CDR1 and CDR2 (germline): LNHDA, SQIVND (reference sequence). Trimming removed 4 bases at V and 5 bases at J, with 17 bases between. The CDR3 nucleotides are TGTGCCAGTAGTACCCCAGGGACAGCGGGGGAGACCCAGTACTTC. Translation: CASSTPGTAGETQYF.

This sequence joins TRBV5-1 and TRBJ1-2; D call uncertain. V gave up 4 bases and J gave up 2 bases, with 18 bases separating them. The CDR3 is 16 amino acids. Germline CDR1 SGHRS, CDR2 YFSETQ. The CDR3 bases are TGCGCCAGCAGCCTGGACCCGCGGGGATGGAACTATGGCTACACCTTC. This sequence encodes CASSLDPRGWNYGYTF.

The chain employs TRBV10-3 and TRBJ2-3; the match to TRBD2 covers 8 bases. The length of the CDR3 is 16 residues. Germline V gene lookup returns CDR1 ENHRY and CDR2 SYGVKD. V lost 0 bases and J lost 6; bases outside the gene matches: 8. The DNA for the CDR3 is TGTGCCATCAGTGAGTCGTCGGGGGGGTCTAGGGATACGCAGTATTTT. Protein product: CAISESSGGSRDTQYF.

This clone was seen a single time. This rearrangement joins TRBV7-6 to TRBJ2-3; D tentatively fits TRBD1 or TRBD2 (6 bases each). CDR1 is SGHVS and CDR2 is FNYEAQ in the germline V gene. Between the trimmed V and J ends, which lost 1 base and 0 bases, there was a span of 14 bases. The CDR3 sequence is 17 residues long. The CDR3 sequence is CASSLEGGHTSTDTQYF. The CDR3, as DNA: TGTGCCAGCAGCTTAGAAGGGGGGCACACTAGCACAGATACGCAGTATTTT. The whole variable domain, filled in from reference TRBV7-6 and TRBJ2-3, reads GAGVSQSPRYKVTKRGQDVALRCDPISGHVSLYWYRQALGQGPEFLTYFNYEAQQDKSGLPNDRFSAERPEGSISTLTIQRTEQRDSAMYRCASSLEGGHTSTDTQYFGPGTRLTVL.

This chain connects TRBV6-5 to TRBJ2-1, with 9 bases identical to TRBD2. There are 15 residues in the CDR3. CDR1 is MNHEY, CDR2 SVGAGI, per germline. The J segment lost 4 bases and the V segment lost 2 bases, leaving 3 bases of the junction unmatched. The CDR3 region is CASSYGGGGYNEQFF. The CDR3 coding sequence is TGTGCCAGCAGTTACGGCGGGGGGGGATACAATGAGCAGTTCTTC.

The chain employs TRBV13 and TRBJ2-7; 15 nucleotides match TRBD2. This CDR3 spans 15 amino acids. Germline CDR1 is PRHDT and CDR2 is FYEKMQ (reference sequence). V gave up 4 bases and J gave up 9 bases; unmatched junction bases: 7. The CDR3, as DNA: TGTGCCAGCAGCTCGATGGGACTAGCGGGAGGAAGGCAGTACTTC. Translation gives CASSSMGLAGGRQYF.

The chain has TRBV19 and TRBJ1-1, with D perhaps TRBD1 (6 bases). There are 15 residues in the CDR3. Looked up from germline, CDR1 is LNHDA and CDR2 is SQIVND (reference sequence). Deletions cut 4 bases from V and 7 bases from J, with 19 bases between. In nucleotides, the CDR3 is TGTGCCAGTAGTACCTTCCTTGGACAGTTTAGTGAAGCTTTCTTT. Amino acids: CASSTFLGQFSEAFF.

The genes are TRBV30 and TRBJ2-1; the D gene is possibly TRBD1 (6 bases). This CDR3 comprises 15 residues. The germline V gene has CDR1 GTSNPN and CDR2 SVGIG (reference sequence). The V end was cut by 5 bases, the J end by 0 bases, with 14 bases between. The CDR3: CAWGQGQSSYNEQFF. CDR3 coding DNA: TGTGCCTGGGGGCAGGGGCAGAGCTCCTACAATGAGCAGTTCTTC.